These 2 T cell receptor beta chains were all obtained from the same sample, sequenced in a study of blood T cell repertoires in COVID-19. The table came from immunoSEQ multiplex PCR; TCRdb's copy has only in-frame clones and leaves some out. This sample yields under 300,000 clones, of which approximately 82% are seen a single time; 3.5% to 5.5% belongs to the top ten. Material: peripheral blood. These TCRs come from a man in his 60s who had recovered from COVID-19.

This chain links TRBV2 with TRBJ1-2, with D hard to call. Trimming removed 7 bases at V and 8 bases at J, with 14 bases between. The CDR3 length is 12 residues. The germline V gene encodes CDR1 SNHLY and CDR2 FYNNEI. The DNA of the CDR3 is TGTGCCAGCACTACCGGGGTCTACGGCTACACCTTC. Amino acid sequence: CASTTGVYGYTF.

The V and J genes are TRBV25-1 and TRBJ1-6; 10 positions agree with TRBD1. V lost 1 base and J lost 6; bases outside the gene matches: 3. This CDR3 comprises 16 residues. Germline-derived CDR1 and CDR2 are MGHDK and SYGVNS. DNA for the CDR3: TGTGCCAGCAGTGAATTGGGACAGGGGTCTAATTCACCCCTCCACTTT. This encodes CASSELGQGSNSPLHF.